Listed here is a single TCR beta chain. V lost 1 base, J lost 2 bases, and 9 bases lay in between. Germline V gene data show CDR1 as SGHAT and CDR2 as FQNNGV. The CDR3 consists of 14 residues. This entry belongs to a study of Tregs in tolerant kidney transplant recipients. Thawed PBMCs were FACS-sorted into unstimulated CD4+CD25+CD127- regulatory T cells, CD4+CD25- non-regulatory cells, CD4 and CD8 cells. TCRdb keeps only in-frame clones here, not all; method: immunoSEQ multiplex PCR. This table has 90,000 to 150,000 clones, roughly 92% appearing once. The gene calls are TRBV11-2 and TRBJ2-7, with D uncertain. The clonotype was recovered from a human donor in good health. The specimen sequenced was CD4+ T cells from blood. CDR3: CASSLASRPYEQYF. The CDR3 DNA is TGTGCCAGCAGCTTAGCATCTCGCCCCTACGAGCAGTACTTC.